The sequence of this TCR beta chain was determined in a study of T cell responses to AZD1222 COVID-19 vaccine. Study background: Recipients boosted at about 4 weeks or about 12 weeks are pooled.

Trimming removed 2 bases at V and 5 bases at J, with 12 bases between. Germline V gene sequence: CDR1 LGHDT, CDR2 YNNKEL (reference sequence). CDR3 length: 14 amino acids. Regarding the study as a whole: Seropositive at baseline were only a handful of AZD1222 recipients. Repertoires were collected only later (after the peak T cell response had occurred). Spike-specific TCR depth and breadth grew after two AZD1222 doses.

Sequenced by immunoSEQ multiplex PCR; TCRdb stores in-frame clones only, minus some. Of 99,000 or so clones in the sample, more than 75% are singletons; the top ten hold about 9.1%. This clone has just one count. Its antigen is currently unknown. This receptor was taken from an adult in good health. The sequencing here drew on peripheral blood, taken on day 0 of AZD1222 vaccination. The chain combines TRBV3-1 (or the pseudogene TRBV3-2) with TRBJ2-5; TRBD1 is a possible D gene (5 bases). CDR3 coding DNA: TGTGCCAGCAGCCAATACTCAGGGTGGGAGACCCAGTACTTC. Translated, it gives CASSQYSGWETQYF.